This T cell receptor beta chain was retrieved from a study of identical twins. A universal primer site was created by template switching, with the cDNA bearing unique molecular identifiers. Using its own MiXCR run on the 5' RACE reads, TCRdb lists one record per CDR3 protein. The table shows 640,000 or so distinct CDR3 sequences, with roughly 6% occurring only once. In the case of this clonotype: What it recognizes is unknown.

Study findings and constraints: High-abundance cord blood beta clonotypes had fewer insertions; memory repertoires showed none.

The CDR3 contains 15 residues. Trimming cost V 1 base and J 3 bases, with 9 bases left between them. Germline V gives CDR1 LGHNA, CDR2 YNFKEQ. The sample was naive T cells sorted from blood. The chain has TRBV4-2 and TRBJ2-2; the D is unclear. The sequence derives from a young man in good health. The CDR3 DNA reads TGTGCCAGCAGCCAAGGGGCGGCAGACACCGGGGAGCTGTTTTTT. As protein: CASSQGAADTGELFF.